One sample yielded the 19 T cell receptor beta chains listed below, sequenced in a study of regulatory T cells in long-lasting Graves disease. Time point described: newly diagnosed GD, antithyroid drugs for less than 3 months. The TCR library was prepared using RNA isolated from PBMCs. CDR3-region Arm-PCR and iRepertoire HTBI primers produced the TCR beta libraries. TCRdb processed the multiplex PCR reads anew with MiXCR; each CDR3 protein has one entry. Found here are about 560,000 distinct CDR3 sequences, about 16% of them singletons; the top ten hold about 12%. The sample was also linked to a second study, of T cells in Graves' hyperthyroidism and ophthalmopathy.

Here the sequenced sample was peripheral blood mononuclear cells (PBMCs), taken at new diagnosis, from a patient treated with antithyroid drugs. The receptors derive from a man aged 18 to 35 with Graves disease.

This clonotype was picked up a small number of times. This rearrangement joins TRBV5-5 to TRBJ2-7, with 8 bases identical to TRBD1. Germline CDR1 and CDR2: SGHKS and YYEKEE (reference sequence). The CDR3 length is 13 residues. Trimming at V came to 3 bases and at J to 6 bases, leaving 5 bases not matched to a gene. CDR3 protein: CASSWTGLREQYF. As DNA, the CDR3 is TGTGCCAGCAGCTGGACAGGGCTTCGCGAGCAGTACTTC.

The rearrangement uses TRBV5-1 and TRBJ1-2; D perhaps matches TRBD1 (5 bases). Looked up from germline, CDR1 is SGHRS and CDR2 is YFSETQ. The CDR3 is 14 residues long. V was shortened by 1 base and J by 6 bases, with 13 bases between the two germline ends. CDR3 in amino acids: CASSLIPGPDGYTF. The CDR3 DNA is TGCGCCAGCAGCTTGATCCCGGGGCCTGATGGCTACACCTTC.

This clonotype was seen more than once but under ten times. The chain has TRBV2 and TRBJ2-3, with TRBD2 as a possible D gene (5 bases). The CDR3 contains 16 residues. Germline CDR1 and CDR2: SNHLY and FYNNEI. V was clipped by 4 bases and J by 4 bases, with 18 bases between them. DNA for the CDR3: TGTGCCAGCAGTGGAAGTAGGTCTAGCAGGTCAGATACGCAGTATTTT. Translation: CASSGSRSSRSDTQYF. Complete variable domain (other parts from reference TRBV2 and TRBJ2-3): EPEVTQTPSHQVTQMGQEVILRCVPISNHLYFYWYRQILGQKVEFLVSFYNNEISEKSEIFDDQFSVERPDGSNFTLKIRSTKLEDSAMYFCASSGSRSSRSDTQYFGPGTRLTVL.

The chain links TRBV7-6 to TRBJ2-3, with 14 bases matching TRBD2. With V trimmed by 5 bases and J by 9 bases, 10 bases remained unmatched. Looked up from germline, CDR1 is SGHVS and CDR2 is FNYEAQ. This CDR3 comprises 16 residues. The CDR3 coding sequence is TGTGCCAGCAGCCGGGGACTAGCGGGAGAACGGAGGACGCAGTATTTT. This gives the protein CASSRGLAGERRTQYF.

The chain joins TRBV4-1 to TRBJ2-7; TRBD1 might be the D (6 bases). V dropped 5 bases and J dropped 6 bases, with 14 bases sitting between them. The CDR3 contains 13 residues. Germline loops: CDR1 MGHRA, CDR2 YSYEKL. CDR3 loop: CASSSIGGAEQYF. In DNA form, the CDR3 reads TGCGCCAGCAGCTCTATTGGGGGCGCCGAGCAGTACTTC.

The table lists this clonotype with a few counts. This chain links TRBV7-2 with TRBJ2-2; 8 positions match TRBD2. After removal of 2 bases from V and 1 base from J, the junction contained 12 bases not matched to a gene. The length of the CDR3 is 19 residues. Germline V gene data show CDR1 as SGHTA and CDR2 as FQGNSA. CDR3 in amino acids: CASSLSSGHADWNTGELFF. The CDR3 bases are TGTGCCAGCAGCTTATCTAGCGGGCATGCGGATTGGAACACCGGGGAGCTGTTTTTT. Full variable domain (remainder filled in from reference TRBV7-2 and TRBJ2-2): GAGVSQSPSNKVTEKGKDVELRCDPISGHTALYWYRQSLGQGLEFLIYFQGNSAPDKSGLPSDRFSAERTGGSVSTLTIQRTQQEDSAVYLCASSLSSGHADWNTGELFFGEGSRLTVL.

This clonotype was seen ten or more times. The chain employs TRBV7-9 and TRBJ1-1; D gene uncertain. CDR1 and CDR2 (germline): SEHNR, FQNEAQ (reference sequence). This CDR3 contains 14 residues. V was pared by 0 bases and J by 6 bases, with 11 bases between. The CDR3 DNA sequence: TGTGCCAGCAGCTTAGCTTCCCGGACCGCTGAAGCTTTCTTT. It codes for CASSLASRTAEAFF. The variable domain in full, with the rest retrieved from reference TRBV7-9 and TRBJ1-1, is DTGVSQNPRHKITKRGQNVTFRCDPISEHNRLYWYRQTLGQGPEFLTYFQNEAQLEKSRLLSDRFSAERPKGSFSTLEIQRTEQGDSAMYLCASSLASRTAEAFFGQGTRLTVV.

This clonotype showed up many times. This chain links TRBV29-1 with TRBJ2-1; TRBD1 matches at 9 bases. Germline lookup yields CDR1 SQVTM and CDR2 ANQGSEA. Trimming removed 3 bases from V and 10 bases from J; junction bases left unmatched: 4. The CDR3 loop spans 12 amino acids. CDR3 sequence reads: CSVDTGGDEQFF. CDR3 nucleotide sequence: TGCAGCGTTGATACAGGGGGCGACGAGCAGTTCTTC.

This clonotype was found many times. The chain couples TRBV6-1 to TRBJ2-3; TRBD2 matches 13 bases. The CDR3 totals 16 residues. The germline V gene encodes CDR1 MNHNS and CDR2 SASEGT. V gave up 7 bases and J gave up 3 bases; unmatched junction bases: 7. DNA of the CDR3: TGTGCCAGCACCCCACGGACTAGCGGGAGAACAGATACGCAGTATTTT. Its protein is CASTPRTSGRTDTQYF.

This clonotype was detected many times. The chain recombines TRBV20-1 with TRBJ1-1, with a possible D match to TRBD1 (6 bases). CDR1 and CDR2 from the germline V gene are DFQATT and SNEGSKA (reference sequence). The CDR3 totals 15 residues. Trimming cost V 0 bases and J 1 base, with 12 bases left between them. The CDR3 DNA is TGCAGTGCTAGAGATCCTCGACAGGCGAACACTGAAGCTTTCTTT. Its translation is CSARDPRQANTEAFF.

There are many counts of this clonotype. V usage is TRBV19 and J usage is TRBJ2-1; 7 bases line up with TRBD1. The trim removed 5 bases at V and 5 bases at J, leaving 9 bases unmatched. The length of the CDR3 is 15 residues. CDR1 and CDR2 from the germline V gene are LNHDA and SQIVND (reference sequence). The CDR3 nucleotides read TGTGCCAGTAGTTCACCGGGGACAGTTCACAATGAGCAGTTCTTC. Its translation: CASSSPGTVHNEQFF.

This clonotype was detected many times. The V call is TRBV12-3 or TRBV12-4, the J call TRBJ1-1, with D tentatively TRBD1 (5 bases). The CDR3 is made up of 13 amino acids. The V gene lost 5 bases and the J gene lost 4 bases, with 11 bases spanning the gap. The CDR3 reads CASSDSLGTEAFF. The CDR3 DNA reads TGTGCCAGCAGTGACAGCCTGGGCACTGAAGCTTTCTTT.

On this clonotype itself: One end of the junction does not line up with germline, which may come from a read error. V is TRBV3-1 and J is TRBJ2-7; 7 nucleotides align to TRBD1. Germline assignment: CDR1 LGHDT and CDR2 YNNKEL (reference sequence). The CDR3 loop spans 11 amino acids. CDR3 in DNA: TGTGCCAGCATCCAAGGGGGCGGGCAGTACTTC. Translating gives CASIQGGGQYF.

This clonotype was counted at least ten times. The rearrangement links TRBV7-8 to TRBJ2-7; 9 nucleotides align to TRBD2. V shed 0 bases and J 5 bases; nucleotides not matched to a gene: 5. CDR3 length: 15 residues. Germline V gene sequence: CDR1 SGHVS, CDR2 FQNEAQ. The CDR3 nucleotides are TGTGCCAGCAGCTTAGCGGCTAGCGGGAACCACGAGCAGTACTTC. This translates into CASSLAASGNHEQYF.

The rearrangement joins TRBV7-6 to TRBJ1-2; 7 positions match TRBD1. V dropped 5 bases and J dropped 0; count of bases not matched to a gene: 6. The CDR3 is made up of 15 amino acids. The germline V gene has CDR1 SGHVS and CDR2 FNYEAQ. As DNA, the CDR3 is TGTGCCAGCAGCCCAGACAGGGACTCTAACTATGGCTACACCTTC. Protein sequence: CASSPDRDSNYGYTF.

This clonotype occurred many times. V usage is TRBV10-3 and J usage is TRBJ1-2, with 12 bases aligning to TRBD1. This CDR3 is built from 15 residues. In germline, CDR1 is ENHRY, CDR2 SYGVKD. The V and J ends lost 7 bases and 5 bases, in that order; junction bases with no gene match: 8. In nucleotides, the CDR3 is TGTGCCATCACCCCGGGACAGGGGGCTAGTTATGGCTACACCTTC. As protein: CAITPGQGASYGYTF.

The gene calls are TRBV6-2 or TRBV6-3 and TRBJ2-1; D assignment may be TRBD1 or TRBD2 (6 bases each). The CDR3 covers 14 residues. V dropped 0 bases and J dropped 9 bases, with 12 bases sitting between them. Germline assignment: CDR1 MNHEY and CDR2 SVGEGT. CDR3 in DNA: TGTGCCAGCAGTTACTCCTGGGGGGCGCGTGAGCAGTTCTTC. Amino acid sequence: CASSYSWGAREQFF.

J is TRBJ1-2 and V is TRBV6-1; 7 bases are shared with TRBD1. V lost 8 bases to trimming and J lost 2 bases; unmatched junction nucleotides: 11. Germline CDR1 MNHNS, CDR2 SASEGT. The CDR3 contains 15 residues. For the CDR3, the DNA is TGTGCCAGCCTCGATCGGACAGGAAAGAACTATGGCTACACCTTC. Translation: CASLDRTGKNYGYTF.

This clonotype was counted many times. The chain employs TRBV20-1 and TRBJ2-2; D ambiguous. V lost 1 base and J 2 bases, leaving 8 bases between the germline ends. Germline CDR1 reads DFQATT; CDR2 reads SNEGSKA (reference sequence). This CDR3 contains 14 residues. CDR3: CSARGGSNTGELFF. CDR3 sequence (DNA): TGCAGTGCTAGAGGAGGCTCCAACACCGGGGAGCTGTTTTTT.